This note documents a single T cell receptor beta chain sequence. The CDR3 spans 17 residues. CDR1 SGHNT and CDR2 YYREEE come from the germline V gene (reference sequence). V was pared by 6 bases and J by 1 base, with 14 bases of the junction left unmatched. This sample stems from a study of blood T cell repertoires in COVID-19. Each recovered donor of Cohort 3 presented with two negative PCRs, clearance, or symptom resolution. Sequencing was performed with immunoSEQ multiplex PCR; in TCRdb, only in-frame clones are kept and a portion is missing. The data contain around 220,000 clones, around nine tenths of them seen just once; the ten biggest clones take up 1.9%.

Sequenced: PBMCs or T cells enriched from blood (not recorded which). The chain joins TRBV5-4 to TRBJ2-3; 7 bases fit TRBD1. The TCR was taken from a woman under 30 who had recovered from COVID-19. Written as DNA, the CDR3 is TGTGCCAGCACGTTTTTCCTAGGGGGCGGCGGCACAGATACGCAGTATTTT. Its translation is CASTFFLGGGGTDTQYF.